This T cell receptor (beta chain) was captured in a study of T cell responses to AZD1222 COVID-19 vaccine. Background on the study: Second-dose schedules of about 4 or about 12 weeks were combined. Regarding the study as a whole: The sample set comprised mostly white British donors with more females, and clonal diversity was possibly underestimated. Unmutated regions of variants are reportedly targeted by nearly half of spike-specific TCRs.

In regard to this clone: Antigen: not known.

The CDR3 totals 14 residues. Deletions cut 0 bases from V and 11 bases from J, with 12 bases between. The germline gives CDR1 SGDLS, CDR2 YYNGEE. Only in-frame clones appear in the TCRdb table, and some are missing; sequencing was by immunoSEQ multiplex PCR. The sample records about 120,000 clones, roughly 89% being singletons. The sequencing here drew on peripheral blood, taken on day 0 of AZD1222 vaccination. V and J are TRBV9 and TRBJ1-6; no reliable D call. The receptor was isolated from an adult in good health. CDR3 in DNA: TGTGCCAGCAGCGTAGAACCGGGAATCCCACCCCTCCACTTT. It codes for CASSVEPGIPPLHF.